The rows below give T cell receptor beta chains drawn from one sample of a study of CD8 T cells in Susac syndrome. One entry per CDR3 protein, called by TCRdb with MiXCR from the immunoSEQ multiplex PCR reads. The sample has some 400,000 distinct CDR3 sequences, around 85% seen once. Sequencing was carried out using CD8+ T cells from PBMCs. The receptors were gathered from a human donor with multiple sclerosis. Both conserved end residues are part of each CDR3. A D gene is named only where the DNA matches it firmly. Clone size is shown for a subset of rows, as once, few, many or a class of expanded clone.

j_call: TRBJ2-5; v_call: TRBV28; d_call: NA; cdr3_length: 14; clone_size: NA; cdr3_nt: TGTGCCGCCAATCAAGGAAGTGTCCAAGAGACCCAGTACTTC; cdr3_aa: CAANQGSVQETQYF
j_call: TRBJ2-3; v_call: TRBV7-9; d_call: TRBD2; cdr3_length: 19; clone_size: NA; cdr3_nt: TGTGCCAGCAGCCGACGACTGGAACTAGCGGGAGGGCCGCCAGATACGCAGTATTTT; cdr3_aa: CASSRRLELAGGPPDTQYF
j_call: TRBJ2-2; v_call: TRBV28; d_call: NA; cdr3_length: 19; clone_size: NA; cdr3_nt: TGTGCCAGCAGTTTTTTTCTTAAAGGCCTAAAGGATAACACCGGGGAGCTGTTTTTT; cdr3_aa: CASSFFLKGLKDNTGELFF
j_call: TRBJ1-2; v_call: TRBV2; d_call: NA; cdr3_length: 15; clone_size: NA; cdr3_nt: TGTGCCAGCAGTGACAGTAGGGGGGCTGCCTATGGCTACACCTTC; cdr3_aa: CASSDSRGAAYGYTF
j_call: TRBJ1-2; v_call: TRBV2; d_call: NA; cdr3_length: 10; clone_size: NA; cdr3_nt: TGTGCCAGGCGGGACTATGGCTACACCTTC; cdr3_aa: CARRDYGYTF
j_call: TRBJ1-5; v_call: TRBV4-1; d_call: NA; cdr3_length: 12; clone_size: NA; cdr3_nt: TGCGCCAGCAGCCGGTATGGTCAGCCCCAGCATTTT; cdr3_aa: CASSRYGQPQHF
j_call: TRBJ1-1; v_call: TRBV29-1; d_call: NA; cdr3_length: 12; clone_size: NA; cdr3_nt: TGCAGCGCCAAGCCGGGAGCCACTGAAGCTTTCTTT; cdr3_aa: CSAKPGATEAFF
j_call: TRBJ2-1; v_call: TRBV5-1; d_call: TRBD2; cdr3_length: 17; clone_size: NA; cdr3_nt: TGCGCCAGCAGCCGGGGACTAGCGGGGGAGGGAAGCAATGAGCAGTTCTTC; cdr3_aa: CASSRGLAGEGSNEQFF
j_call: TRBJ2-1; v_call: TRBV29-1; d_call: NA; cdr3_length: 14; clone_size: NA; cdr3_nt: TGCAGCGTTTTGGGGGAGATAACCTACAATGAGCAGTTCTTC; cdr3_aa: CSVLGEITYNEQFF
j_call: TRBJ2-7; v_call: TRBV12-3/TRBV12-4; d_call: NA; cdr3_length: 15; clone_size: NA; cdr3_nt: TGTGCCAGCAGCTCCTTTGGGGGACCACCCTACGAGCAGTACTTC; cdr3_aa: CASSSFGGPPYEQYF
j_call: TRBJ2-2; v_call: TRBV6-5; d_call: NA; cdr3_length: 13; clone_size: NA; cdr3_nt: TGTGCCACGACAGAGGGGGGCACCGGGGAGCTGTTTTTT; cdr3_aa: CATTEGGTGELFF
j_call: TRBJ1-1; v_call: TRBV5-1; d_call: NA; cdr3_length: 14; clone_size: NA; cdr3_nt: TGCGCCAGCAGCACGAACACAGGGACTGGGGAAGCTTTCTTT; cdr3_aa: CASSTNTGTGEAFF
j_call: TRBJ2-1; v_call: TRBV10-2; d_call: NA; cdr3_length: 15; clone_size: NA; cdr3_nt: TGCGCCAGCAGTGAGACAGGGTCCCTCTACAATGAGCAGTTCTTC; cdr3_aa: CASSETGSLYNEQFF
j_call: TRBJ2-1; v_call: TRBV4-1; d_call: NA; cdr3_length: 13; clone_size: NA; cdr3_nt: TGCGCCAGCAGCACGGTGGGGGACAATGAGCAGTTCTTC; cdr3_aa: CASSTVGDNEQFF
j_call: TRBJ2-3; v_call: TRBV4-1; d_call: NA; cdr3_length: 16; clone_size: NA; cdr3_nt: TGCGCCAGCAGCCAGAATCGGGGGACTAGCACAGATACGCAGTATTTT; cdr3_aa: CASSQNRGTSTDTQYF
j_call: TRBJ2-2; v_call: TRBV4-1; d_call: TRBD2; cdr3_length: 19; clone_size: NA; cdr3_nt: TGCGCCAGCAGCCAAGAGGACCCCGGGGGAGGGCTGAACACCGGGGAGCTGTTTTTT; cdr3_aa: CASSQEDPGGGLNTGELFF
j_call: TRBJ2-1; v_call: TRBV5-1; d_call: TRBD1; cdr3_length: 14; clone_size: NA; cdr3_nt: TGCGCCAGCAGCTTTACAGGGGGGTACAATGAGCAGTTCTTC; cdr3_aa: CASSFTGGYNEQFF
j_call: TRBJ2-1; v_call: TRBV13; d_call: NA; cdr3_length: 15; clone_size: NA; cdr3_nt: TGTGCCAGCAGCACCGAATTGTTACGGGGCGATGAGCAGTTCTTC; cdr3_aa: CASSTELLRGDEQFF
j_call: TRBJ1-1; v_call: TRBV4-1; d_call: NA; cdr3_length: 13; clone_size: NA; cdr3_nt: TGCGCCAGCAGCCAGCCCGGGGAGGGTGAAGCTTTCTTT; cdr3_aa: CASSQPGEGEAFF
j_call: TRBJ1-1; v_call: TRBV27; d_call: TRBD1; cdr3_length: 15; clone_size: NA; cdr3_nt: TGTGCCAGCAGCTCGGGGACAGGGGATATCACTGAAGCTTTCTTT; cdr3_aa: CASSSGTGDITEAFF
j_call: TRBJ1-2; v_call: TRBV10-3; d_call: NA; cdr3_length: 15; clone_size: NA; cdr3_nt: TGTGCCATCAGTGAGATCGAGGGTCGGAGATATGGCTACACCTTC; cdr3_aa: CAISEIEGRRYGYTF
j_call: TRBJ1-2; v_call: TRBV15; d_call: NA; cdr3_length: 14; clone_size: NA; cdr3_nt: TGTGCCACGATGGGGACAACCTTTCCCGAAGGCTACACCTTC; cdr3_aa: CATMGTTFPEGYTF
j_call: TRBJ1-1; v_call: TRBV20-1; d_call: TRBD1; cdr3_length: 15; clone_size: NA; cdr3_nt: TGCAGTGCCAGATTTCAAGAGGGACAGAGCTCCGAAGCTTTCTTT; cdr3_aa: CSARFQEGQSSEAFF
j_call: TRBJ2-7; v_call: TRBV4-1; d_call: NA; cdr3_length: 14; clone_size: once; cdr3_nt: TGCGCCAGCAGCCAAGTGGGGGACCCCTACGAGCAGTACTTC; cdr3_aa: CASSQVGDPYEQYF
j_call: TRBJ2-7; v_call: TRBV7-8; d_call: NA; cdr3_length: 15; clone_size: NA; cdr3_nt: TGTGCCAGCAGTTCAAACAGGGAACGGACCTACGAGCAGTACTTC; cdr3_aa: CASSSNRERTYEQYF
j_call: TRBJ2-1; v_call: TRBV13; d_call: NA; cdr3_length: 13; clone_size: NA; cdr3_nt: TGTGCCAGCAGCTTTGCGGAGCCTCGTGAGCAGTTCTTC; cdr3_aa: CASSFAEPREQFF
j_call: TRBJ2-1; v_call: TRBV20-1; d_call: TRBD2; cdr3_length: 16; clone_size: once; cdr3_nt: TGCAGTGCTAGAGAGAGGACAGCGGGAGTTGTTAATGAGCAGTTCTTC; cdr3_aa: CSARERTAGVVNEQFF
j_call: TRBJ1-1; v_call: TRBV20-1; d_call: NA; cdr3_length: 12; clone_size: once; cdr3_nt: TGCAGTGCTAGAGATAAGGGGAGGGAAGCTTTCTTT; cdr3_aa: CSARDKGREAFF
j_call: TRBJ1-1; v_call: TRBV6-1; d_call: NA; cdr3_length: 13; clone_size: NA; cdr3_nt: TGTGCCAGCAAGTCATACGGGAACACTGAAGCTTTCTTT; cdr3_aa: CASKSYGNTEAFF
j_call: TRBJ2-7; v_call: TRBV28; d_call: TRBD1; cdr3_length: 14; clone_size: few; cdr3_nt: TGTGCCAGCTCATCGGGACAGGGGGCCCGCGAGCAGTACTTC; cdr3_aa: CASSSGQGAREQYF
j_call: TRBJ2-7; v_call: TRBV5-1; d_call: NA; cdr3_length: 14; clone_size: NA; cdr3_nt: TGTGCCAGCAGCTTAGAGGCGGGATCCTACGAGCAGTACTTC; cdr3_aa: CASSLEAGSYEQYF
j_call: TRBJ2-1; v_call: TRBV29-1; d_call: NA; cdr3_length: 15; clone_size: NA; cdr3_nt: TGCAGCGTTGAGTGGGAACGTGGGGCTTACAATGAGCAGTTCTTC; cdr3_aa: CSVEWERGAYNEQFF
j_call: TRBJ2-3; v_call: TRBV5-1; d_call: NA; cdr3_length: 16; clone_size: NA; cdr3_nt: TGCGCCAGCAGCTTGGAAGGAGAGATATTCACAGATACGCAGTATTTT; cdr3_aa: CASSLEGEIFTDTQYF
j_call: TRBJ1-5; v_call: TRBV30; d_call: TRBD1; cdr3_length: 13; clone_size: few; cdr3_nt: TGTGCCTGGAGTGGACAGGGGGATCAGCCCCAGCATTTT; cdr3_aa: CAWSGQGDQPQHF
j_call: TRBJ2-5; v_call: TRBV12-3/TRBV12-4; d_call: NA; cdr3_length: 12; clone_size: NA; cdr3_nt: TGTGCCAGCAGGGGATCCCGGGAGACCCAGTACTTC; cdr3_aa: CASRGSRETQYF
j_call: TRBJ1-1; v_call: TRBV29-1; d_call: TRBD1; cdr3_length: 13; clone_size: once; cdr3_nt: TGCAGCGCCCAAGGGGGCTATCAGGGTGAAGCTTTCTTT; cdr3_aa: CSAQGGYQGEAFF
j_call: TRBJ1-6; v_call: TRBV4-1; d_call: NA; cdr3_length: 15; clone_size: NA; cdr3_nt: TGCGCCAGCAGCCAACCGGGCGTCTATAATTCACCCCTCCACTTT; cdr3_aa: CASSQPGVYNSPLHF
j_call: TRBJ1-1; v_call: TRBV12-5; d_call: NA; cdr3_length: 16; clone_size: NA; cdr3_nt: TGTGCTAGTGGTTGGGGCCCTACAGGGCTGAACACTGAAGCTTTCTTT; cdr3_aa: CASGWGPTGLNTEAFF
j_call: TRBJ1-1; v_call: TRBV7-9; d_call: NA; cdr3_length: 14; clone_size: NA; cdr3_nt: TGTGCCAGCAGCGGACAATCCGCGAACACTGAAGCTTTCTTT; cdr3_aa: CASSGQSANTEAFF
j_call: TRBJ2-7; v_call: TRBV28; d_call: NA; cdr3_length: 16; clone_size: NA; cdr3_nt: TGTGCCAGCAGCCCCACCCGGGACACCTTTTCCTACGAGCAGTACTTC; cdr3_aa: CASSPTRDTFSYEQYF
j_call: TRBJ1-5; v_call: TRBV5-4; d_call: NA; cdr3_length: 16; clone_size: few; cdr3_nt: TGTGCCAGCAGCTTGTTATTGAGGATGAAAGATCAGCCCCAGCATTTT; cdr3_aa: CASSLLLRMKDQPQHF
j_call: TRBJ1-1; v_call: TRBV6-5; d_call: NA; cdr3_length: 15; clone_size: NA; cdr3_nt: TGTGCCAGCAGTTACTCTCCTCAAGTCAACACTGAAGCTTTCTTT; cdr3_aa: CASSYSPQVNTEAFF
j_call: TRBJ2-3; v_call: TRBV7-8; d_call: NA; cdr3_length: 12; clone_size: NA; cdr3_nt: TGTGCCAGCAGCCGGGCCTCAGATACGCAGTATTTT; cdr3_aa: CASSRASDTQYF
j_call: TRBJ2-7; v_call: TRBV6-5; d_call: TRBD1; cdr3_length: 19; clone_size: NA; cdr3_nt: TGTGCCAGCAGTTACGATGGGGCAAGACAGGGTCGGAGGTCCTACGAGCAGTACTTC; cdr3_aa: CASSYDGARQGRRSYEQYF
j_call: TRBJ2-3; v_call: TRBV5-1; d_call: TRBD1; cdr3_length: 16; clone_size: NA; cdr3_nt: TGCGCCAGCAGCGCCCAGACAGGGGGTAGAACAGATACGCAGTATTTT; cdr3_aa: CASSAQTGGRTDTQYF
j_call: TRBJ1-1; v_call: TRBV19; d_call: NA; cdr3_length: 12; clone_size: NA; cdr3_nt: TGTGCCAGTAGTATGTGGGACACTGAAGCTTTCTTT; cdr3_aa: CASSMWDTEAFF
j_call: TRBJ1-2; v_call: TRBV14; d_call: NA; cdr3_length: 13; clone_size: NA; cdr3_nt: TGTGCCAGCAGCCAATTTGGGGGTTATGGCTACACCTTC; cdr3_aa: CASSQFGGYGYTF
j_call: TRBJ1-1; v_call: TRBV7-9; d_call: NA; cdr3_length: 14; clone_size: NA; cdr3_nt: TGTGCCAGCAGCTCGAGTGGGGGGGCCACTGAAGCTTTCTTT; cdr3_aa: CASSSSGGATEAFF
j_call: TRBJ2-1; v_call: TRBV11-2; d_call: TRBD2; cdr3_length: 19; clone_size: NA; cdr3_nt: TGTGCCAGCAGCCCGGGACTAGCGGGGGCCCGGAGCTCCTACAATGAGCAGTTCTTC; cdr3_aa: CASSPGLAGARSSYNEQFF
j_call: TRBJ2-6; v_call: TRBV3-1; d_call: NA; cdr3_length: 15; clone_size: NA; cdr3_nt: TGTGCCAGCAGCCATAGAAGCTCTGGGGCCAACGTCCTGACTTTC; cdr3_aa: CASSHRSSGANVLTF